These 3 T cell receptor beta chains share one sample of origin, sequenced in a study of cytomegalovirus exposure and HLA in healthy donors. The PCR ran on 60 Vbeta and 13 Jbeta primers. Profiling relied on immunoSEQ multiplex PCR, and the TCRdb table lists in-frame clones only, not all of them. The sample yields around 150,000 clones, 70% to 75% seen once. Sequencing used PBMCs. These receptors were collected from a human donor in good health.

This clone was found a few times. J is TRBJ1-1 and V is TRBV5-6; weak D call: TRBD1 (5 bases). There are 14 residues in the CDR3. CDR1 SGHDT and CDR2 YYEEEE come from the germline V gene. V lost 4 bases to trimming and J lost 1 base, with 11 bases between them. CDR3 residues: CASSPPGQNTEAFF. The CDR3 DNA follows: TGTGCCAGCAGCCCGCCAGGGCAGAACACTGAAGCTTTCTTT.

This clone was counted between two and nine times. The gene calls are TRBV6-6 and TRBJ2-2; the D gene is possibly TRBD2 (5 bases). Germline CDR1 and CDR2: MNHNY and SVGAGI (reference sequence). The CDR3 totals 15 residues. V lost 2 bases and J 4 bases, leaving 11 bases between the germline ends. In DNA form, the CDR3 reads TGTGCCAGCAGTTACAACGGGGTGGTCACCGGGGAGCTGTTTTTT. It specifies CASSYNGVVTGELFF.

This sequence joins TRBV30 and TRBJ2-5; 10 positions match TRBD2. The assigned J gene may be wrong: the sequence end matches TRBJ2-7 better. The CDR3 runs 13 residues. Germline V gives CDR1 GTSNPN, CDR2 SVGIG (reference sequence). Here the CDR3 DNA reads TGTGCCTGGCAACTAGCGGGATCCTACGAGCAGTACTTC. It translates to CAWQLAGSYEQYF.